A selection of T cell receptor beta chains follows, all from one sample in a study of cytomegalovirus exposure and HLA in healthy donors. Profiled with immunoSEQ multiplex PCR; TCRdb holds only in-frame clones, not every one. The sample lists 120,000 to 150,000 clones; less than 9.5% were seen once. The sample comprised PBMCs. The receptors originated from a male donor in good health and CMV-seronegative. The CDR3 runs from the conserved cysteine through the conserved F or W. The D gene is left open where the match is weak. Rows give clone size only sometimes, using once, few, many, or a class for an expanded clone.

few | TRBJ1-1 | - | TRBV6-7 | TGTGCCAGCACCTTGGGGGAGGGCAGAGGAGGAAACACTGAAGCTTTCTTT | CASTLGEGRGGNTEAFF
- | TRBJ1-6 | - | TRBV7-9 | TGTGCCAGCAGCTTTTTCGTGGGGGCGACTAATTCACCCCTCCACTTT | CASSFFVGATNSPLHF
- | TRBJ2-1 | - | TRBV7-9 | TGTGCCAGCAGCCCCAGGGGCCTCTCCTACAATGAGCAGTTCTTC | CASSPRGLSYNEQFF
few | TRBJ2-7 | - | TRBV5-1 | TGCGCCAGCAAGGCTAGCGTAACATCATACTACGAGCAGTACTTC | CASKASVTSYYEQYF
- | TRBJ2-7 | TRBD2 | TRBV9 | TGTGCCAGCAGCCTGGCTAGCGGGGTTGGCTACGAGCAGTACTTC | CASSLASGVGYEQYF
- | TRBJ2-1 | - | TRBV7-6 | TGTGCCAGCAGCTTACTAGCGAGGTACAATGAGCAGTTCTTC | CASSLLARYNEQFF
few | TRBJ1-6 | - | TRBV30 | TGTGCCTGGAGTGGACTTCGACAGCCTAATTCACCCCTCCACTTT | CAWSGLRQPNSPLHF
- | TRBJ1-2 | - | TRBV6-5 | TGTGCCAGCAGTTACTCAAGTCCAGGGTTCGGCTATGGCTACACCTTC | CASSYSSPGFGYGYTF
- | TRBJ1-5 | - | TRBV4-3 | TGCGCCAGCAGCGAGGCGGGGGGGATCAATCAGCCCCAGCATTTT | CASSEAGGINQPQHF
- | TRBJ2-3 | TRBD2 | TRBV5-6 | TGTGCCAGCAGCTTGGCCGGGCGGGAGGGATCCACAGATACGCAGTATTTT | CASSLAGREGSTDTQYF
- | TRBJ1-2 | - | TRBV27 | TGTGCCAGCAGCCCCAAGGGACACTTTAACTATGGCTACACCTTC | CASSPKGHFNYGYTF
- | TRBJ2-7 | TRBD2 | TRBV5-1 | TGCGCCAGCAGCACCGGACTAGCTGGGGAGCAGTACTTC | CASSTGLAGEQYF
- | TRBJ2-7 | - | TRBV7-9 | TGTGCCAGCACCCCCCTTGGCGGGCCCAAGGACGAGCAGTACTTC | CASTPLGGPKDEQYF
few | TRBJ2-1 | - | TRBV6-6 | TGTGCCAGCAGTTACTCAACCGGGGGGCTTAGCGATGAGCAGTTCTTC | CASSYSTGGLSDEQFF
- | TRBJ1-3 | - | TRBV28 | TGTGCCAGCAGTTTGACGGCAGGGTATGGAAACACCATATATTTT | CASSLTAGYGNTIYF
- | TRBJ1-6 | - | TRBV14 | TGTGCCAGCAGCCACCACACAGGGTTAATTAATTCACCCCTCCACTTT | CASSHHTGLINSPLHF
few | TRBJ2-4 | - | TRBV4-1 | TGCGCCAGCAATCAGGGACTGGAACTAGCCAAAAACATTCAGTACTTC | CASNQGLELAKNIQYF